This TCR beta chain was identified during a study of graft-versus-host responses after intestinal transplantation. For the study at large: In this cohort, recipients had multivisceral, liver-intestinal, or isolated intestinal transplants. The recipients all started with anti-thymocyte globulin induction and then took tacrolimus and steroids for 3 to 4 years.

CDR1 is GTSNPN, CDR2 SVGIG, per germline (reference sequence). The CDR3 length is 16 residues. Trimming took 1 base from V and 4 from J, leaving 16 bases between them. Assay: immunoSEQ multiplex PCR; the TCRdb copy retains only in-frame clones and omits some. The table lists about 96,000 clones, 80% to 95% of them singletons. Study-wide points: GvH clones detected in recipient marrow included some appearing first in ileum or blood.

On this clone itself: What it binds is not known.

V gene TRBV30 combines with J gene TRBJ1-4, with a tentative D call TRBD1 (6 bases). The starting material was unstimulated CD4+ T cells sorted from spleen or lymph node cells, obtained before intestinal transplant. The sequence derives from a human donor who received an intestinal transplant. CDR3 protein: CAWSEGQRTGNEKLFF. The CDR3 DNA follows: TGTGCCTGGAGTGAAGGACAGAGAACCGGTAATGAAAAACTGTTTTTT.